These 17 T cell receptor beta chains were all obtained from the same sample, sequenced in a study of glioma-infiltrating T cells after dendritic cell vaccination. This table comes from immunoSEQ multiplex PCR, and its TCRdb copy is limited to in-frame clones, with some not included. The sample has more than 95,000 clones; roughly 79% are singletons. The source was blood, collected before dendritic cell vaccination. All receptors come from a human donor with glioblastoma.

As regards this clone: The junction does not match germline at one end; this may be a read error. V gene TRBV10-1 combines with J gene TRBJ1-4; 7 bases map to TRBD1. Per the germline V gene, CDR1 is WNHNN and CDR2 is SYGVQD (reference sequence). The CDR3 is 18 residues long. CDR3 residues: CASSDPSQGPGRRGKTVF. The CDR3 region has the DNA TGCGCCAGCAGTGACCCATCACAGGGGCCAGGGCGTAGGGGAAAAACTGTTTTT.

This CDR3 reads CASSQERGYTF. In DNA form, the CDR3 reads TGTGCCAGCAGCCAAGAGAGGGGCTACACCTTC. This chain links TRBV14 with TRBJ1-2; unclear D gene. Trimming cost V 0 bases and J 8 bases, with 4 bases left between them. Germline CDR1 and CDR2: SGHDN and FVKESK. The CDR3 loop spans 11 amino acids.

J is TRBJ1-2 and V is TRBV18, with a tentative D call TRBD1 (6 bases). V was pared by 5 bases and J by 2 bases, with 15 bases between. The CDR3 loop spans 15 amino acids. The V gene's germline CDR1 is KGHSH and CDR2 LQKENI. Written as DNA, the CDR3 is TGTGCCAGCTCATCAACAGGGAAGGGCAACTATGGCTACACCTTC. It specifies CASSSTGKGNYGYTF.

CDR3 protein: CASSPPGEGNYGYTF. In DNA, the CDR3 is TGTGCCAGCAGCCCACCGGGGGAGGGTAACTATGGCTACACCTTC. The V gene is TRBV7-9, the J gene TRBJ1-2; tentatively, D is TRBD1 (5 bases). V lost 5 bases and J 1 base, leaving 14 bases between the germline ends. CDR1 and CDR2 (germline): SEHNR, FQNEAQ (reference sequence). The CDR3 is 15 residues long.

This clone was found a few times. This chain uses TRBV19 with TRBJ1-2; the D is unclear. CDR3 length equals 14 residues. The germline CDR1 and CDR2 sequences are LNHDA and SQIVND (reference sequence). The ends were cut back, 1 base at V and 7 bases at J, with 13 bases in the middle. CDR3 sequence reads: CASSIAVSASGYTF. CDR3 bases: TGTGCCAGTAGTATAGCTGTATCCGCTAGTGGCTACACCTTC.

The CDR3 region is CASAGLAGGRGTDTQYF. CDR3 nucleotides: TGTGCCAGCGCCGGGCTAGCGGGGGGTCGGGGCACAGATACGCAGTATTTT. The chain carries TRBV5-4 and TRBJ2-3; 11 nucleotides match TRBD2. CDR3 length: 17 amino acids. Germline values: CDR1 SGHNT, CDR2 YYREEE (reference sequence). The J segment lost 1 base and the V segment lost 7 bases, leaving 11 bases of the junction unmatched.

The rearrangement links TRBV19 to TRBJ2-5; D is unresolved. CDR1 and CDR2 from the germline V gene are LNHDA and SQIVND (reference sequence). V lost 5 bases, J lost 4 bases, and 11 bases lay in between. This CDR3 is built from 13 residues. The CDR3 loop reads CASSPGIRETQYF. Written as DNA, the CDR3 is TGTGCCAGTAGTCCAGGTATTCGAGAGACCCAGTACTTC.

V usage is TRBV18 and J usage is TRBJ1-5; maybe TRBD1 (5 bases). In germline, CDR1 is KGHSH, CDR2 LQKENI. V was pared by 4 bases and J by 3 bases, with 22 bases between. The length of the CDR3 is 18 residues. CDR3: CASSQGSFGGGNNQPQHF. CDR3 nucleotides: TGTGCCAGCTCACAAGGTAGCTTTGGGGGAGGAAACAATCAGCCCCAGCATTTT. Full variable domain (rest looked up from reference TRBV18 and TRBJ1-5): NAGVMQNPRHLVRRRGQEARLRCSPMKGHSHVYWYRQLPEEGLKFMVYLQKENIIDESGMPKERFSAEFPKEGPSILRIQQVVRGDSAAYFCASSQGSFGGGNNQPQHFGDGTRLSIL.

J is TRBJ1-1 and V is TRBV9; D call uncertain. Germline V gives CDR1 SGDLS, CDR2 YYNGEE. The V and J ends lost 4 bases and 4 bases respectively, with 14 bases between them. The CDR3 is 14 residues long. CDR3 nucleotide sequence: TGTGCCAGCAGCCCAGGCCGGGAGACCACTGAAGCTTTCTTT. Residues: CASSPGRETTEAFF.

The rearrangement uses TRBV7-2 and TRBJ2-5; D possibly corresponds to TRBD2 (5 bases). The CDR3 totals 15 residues. V lost 0 bases and J 0 bases, leaving 8 bases between the germline ends. The germline V gene encodes CDR1 SGHTA and CDR2 FQGNSA. CDR3 nucleotides: TGTGCCAGCAGCTTAGCCGGGATGGACCAAGAGACCCAGTACTTC. Translation gives CASSLAGMDQETQYF.

This chain uses TRBV10-1 with TRBJ1-6; D is undetermined. CDR1 is WNHNN, CDR2 SYGVQD, per germline (reference sequence). The length of the CDR3 is 12 residues. V was cut by 3 bases and J by 10 bases, with 7 bases left in between. The chain's CDR3 is CASSDESSPLHF. The DNA of the CDR3 is TGCGCCAGCAGTGACGAGTCCTCACCCCTCCACTTT.

The chain links TRBV9 to TRBJ2-3, with 10 nucleotides matching TRBD1. Germline lookup yields CDR1 SGDLS and CDR2 YYNGEE. The CDR3 contains 15 residues. Trimming removed 3 bases from V and 5 bases from J; junction bases left unmatched: 6. The CDR3 DNA sequence: TGTGCCAGCAGCGAAAGGACAGGGGGTATAGATACGCAGTATTTT. Protein: CASSERTGGIDTQYF.

The chain recombines TRBV11-2 with TRBJ2-3, with 8 bases aligning to TRBD1. With 6 bases clipped from V and 3 bases from J, the junction kept 8 bases outside the gene matches. The germline CDR1 and CDR2 sequences are SGHAT and FQNNGV. This CDR3 is 15 amino acids long. CDR3 DNA: TGTGCCAGCAGGGCTGCAGGGGGCCGGACAGATACGCAGTATTTT. The encoded protein is CASRAAGGRTDTQYF.

The gene calls are TRBV4-1 and TRBJ2-7, with D tentatively TRBD2 (7 bases). Germline CDR1 MGHRA, CDR2 YSYEKL. This CDR3 spans 15 amino acids. Trimming took 3 bases from V and 5 from J, leaving 17 bases between them. CDR3 protein: CASSHGGGGRDEQYF. The CDR3 DNA is TGCGCCAGCAGCCATGGGGGAGGGGGGCGAGACGAGCAGTACTTC.

This clone has a single count. The rearrangement joins TRBV25-1 to TRBJ1-2; D uncertain. CDR1 and CDR2 (germline): MGHDK, SYGVNS. This CDR3 spans 16 amino acids. The V end lost 3 bases, the J end lost 4 bases, and 18 bases lay between the germline ends. CDR3 bases: TGTGCCAGCAGTGAGACCGGGAGCACAAACGCCTATGGCTACACCTTC. This sequence encodes CASSETGSTNAYGYTF.

A remark on this clone: One end of the junction is discordant with germline, which a read error may explain. V gene TRBV7-9 combines with J gene TRBJ2-5, with 7 nucleotides matching TRBD2. The CDR3 has 14 amino acids. CDR1 is SEHNR and CDR2 is FQNEAQ in the germline V gene (reference sequence). CDR3 nucleotides: TGTGCCAGCAGCCTCAGCGGGGATCAAGAGGCCCAGTACTTC. Its translation: CASSLSGDQEAQYF.

The V and J genes are TRBV9 and TRBJ1-1; no firm D call. Germline V CDR1 and CDR2: SGDLS, YYNGEE. This CDR3 is built from 11 residues. Trimming stripped 4 bases from V and 5 bases from J, with 6 bases between. CDR3 sequence reads: CASSRGTEAFF. The CDR3 DNA reads as TGTGCCAGCAGCCGGGGAACTGAAGCTTTCTTT.